The sequence of this T cell receptor beta chain was determined in a study of monozygotic twins with inflammatory bowel disease. Germline V gene data show CDR1 as SGHDN and CDR2 as FVKESK. CDR3 length equals 15 residues. Template switching was used to attach UMIs, which incorporated a 6-nucleotide sample barcode. TCRalpha and TCRbeta cDNA went through two nested PCRs of roughly 15 and 9 cycles. TCRdb re-called the 5' RACE reads; one entry per CDR3 protein, DNA not given. Found here are about 300,000 distinct CDR3 sequences; the top ten clones hold about 5%. The blood volume drawn from each donor was 2 to 3 ml.

V usage is TRBV14 and J usage is TRBJ2-7. The sequenced sample consisted of blood. This clonotype originated in a human donor with ulcerative colitis or Crohn's disease, or a healthy co-twin of an affected twin (not recorded which). The CDR3: CASSQDGLRSYEQYF.